This TCR beta chain was sequenced in a study of STAT5B mutations in CD4+ large granular lymphocyte leukemia. Study overall: The CDR3 'QG' motif was associated with a particular HLA allele among healthy donors.

Profiled with immunoSEQ multiplex PCR; TCRdb holds only in-frame clones, not every one. Of tens of thousands of clones in the sample, roughly four fifths were seen once. The clonotype comes from a human donor in good health. The sample was CD4+ T cells from blood buffy coats.

CDR3 sequence: CASSLGRLAGDLEQFF. The CDR3 DNA reads as TGTGCCAGCAGCTTAGGGAGACTAGCGGGGGACCTAGAGCAGTTCTTC. The chain carries TRBV13 and TRBJ2-1; TRBD2 matches 12 bases. Germline CDR1 is PRHDT and CDR2 is FYEKMQ (reference sequence). This CDR3 comprises 16 residues. Germline trimming cut 0 bases from V and 10 bases from J; bases unmatched to any gene: 7.